Shown below are 5 T cell receptor beta chains from a single sample sequenced in a study of prognosis after radiotherapy for stage I lung cancer. Genomic DNA served as the source from which two-round multiplex PCR generated TCR beta CDR3 amplicons. During first-round PCR, primers specific to each TRBV and TRBJ gene were used. MiXCR, applied by TCRdb to the multiplex PCR reads, yields one record per CDR3 protein. The repertoire holds more than 15,000 distinct CDR3 sequences, with about a third as singletons. The sequencing here drew on PBMCs, taken before or after stereotactic body radiation therapy (not recorded which). Receptors were obtained from a donor over 45 with non-small cell lung cancer.

This clonotype was found many times. This rearrangement joins TRBV28 to TRBJ1-3; D gene ambiguous. This CDR3 region has 18 residues. V was cut by 6 bases and J by 0 bases, with 21 bases left in between. CDR1 MDHEN and CDR2 SYDVKM come from the germline V gene. This chain's CDR3 is CASRKGRRFRSSGNTIYF. In DNA form, the CDR3 reads TGTGCCAGCAGGAAAGGGCGCAGATTCCGAAGCTCTGGAAACACCATATATTTT.

This clonotype was counted many times. The V gene is TRBV24-1, the J gene TRBJ2-3; D not resolved. Trimming cost V 9 bases and J 0 bases, with 3 bases left between them. Germline CDR1 and CDR2: KGHDR and SFDVKD. This CDR3 contains 11 residues. DNA of the CDR3: TGTGCCACCGGGAGCACAGATACGCAGTATTTT. Its translation: CATGSTDTQYF.

This clonotype was seen at least ten times. The chain combines TRBV7-9 with TRBJ2-1, with 13 bases matching TRBD2. Per germline, CDR1 SEHNR and CDR2 FQNEAQ (reference sequence). Unmatched junction bases numbered 8, after V lost 4 bases and J lost 8 bases. This CDR3 has 16 residues. CDR3: CASSSLTSGGKDEQFF. The CDR3 bases are TGTGCCAGCAGCTCCCTGACTAGCGGGGGGAAGGATGAGCAGTTCTTC.

This clonotype was detected many times. The chain recombines TRBV3-1 with TRBJ2-3, with 14 bases identical to TRBD2. Trimming removed 4 bases from V and 3 bases from J; junction bases left unmatched: 3. CDR3 length: 16 residues. Looked up from germline, CDR1 is LGHDT and CDR2 is YNNKEL (reference sequence). The CDR3 protein is CASSPGTSGRTDTQYF. The CDR3 nucleotides are TGTGCCAGCAGCCCAGGGACTAGCGGGAGAACAGATACGCAGTATTTT.

Note on this clonotype: The junction shows a germline mismatch at one end, possibly a read error. The V gene is TRBV12-3 or TRBV12-4, the J gene TRBJ2-1; 10 nucleotides agree with TRBD2. The CDR3 contains 15 residues. The CDR3 sequence: CVSSSGLAAPRKQFF. The DNA of the CDR3 is TGTGTCAGCAGTTCAGGACTAGCGGCACCTCGGAAGCAGTTCTTC.